One and the same sample provided the 21 T cell receptor beta chains below, sequenced in a study of T cell repertoires in cytomegalovirus infection. In TCRdb, the reads were re-called with MiXCR into one record per CDR3 protein. Among roughly 990,000 distinct CDR3 sequences, about 33% were seen once, and the ten largest hold roughly 13%. These receptors have no identified antigens. Specimen: cultured CD8+ T cells from PBMCs, collected from culture after CMV antigen stimulation. Every receptor here comes from a human donor in good health (CMV status not recorded). Some clones in this sample may be carry-over from other donors' samples.

This chain connects TRBV6-2 or TRBV6-3 to TRBJ2-7, with D possibly matching TRBD2 (5 bases). The CDR3 is made up of 15 amino acids. CDR1 and CDR2 (germline): MNHEY, SVGEGT. V was cut by 5 bases and J by 1 base, with 15 bases left in between. CDR3 loop: CASSLSGFSSYEQYV. As DNA, the CDR3 is TGTGCCAGCAGTCTTTCGGGGTTTTCATCCTACGAGCAGTACGTC.

The CDR3 reads CASSVRGGSGELFF. DNA for the CDR3: TGTGCCAGCAGTGTGCGGGGGGGGTCCGGGGAGCTGTTTTTT. This chain joins TRBV27 and TRBJ2-2, with 9 bases that match TRBD2. V trimming: 5 bases; J trimming: 6 bases; junction bases outside the gene matches: 4. Germline V gene lookup returns CDR1 MNHEY and CDR2 SMNVEV (reference sequence). The CDR3 runs 14 residues.

The chain has TRBV6-5 and TRBJ2-2; D possibly corresponds to TRBD2 (5 bases). Germline V CDR1 and CDR2: MNHEY, SVGAGI. There are 14 residues in the CDR3. Trimming removed 0 bases at V and 6 bases at J, with 8 bases between. The CDR3 region is CASSYSEGSGELFF. As DNA, the CDR3 is TGTGCCAGCAGTTACTCCGAGGGCTCCGGGGAGCTGTTTTTT.

This chain joins TRBV9 and TRBJ1-2; D is perhaps TRBD1 (5 bases). The CDR3 covers 15 residues. Trimming shortened V by 2 bases and J by 8 bases, and 19 bases separated the two germline ends. The germline gives CDR1 SGDLS, CDR2 YYNGEE. CDR3 nucleotides: TGTGCCAGCAGCGTCGACAGTTCTCCTATCAGAGGCTACACCTTC. This gives the protein CASSVDSSPIRGYTF.

The chain employs TRBV29-1 and TRBJ1-2; D is possibly TRBD1 (6 bases). The germline V gene has CDR1 SQVTM and CDR2 ANQGSEA. CDR3 length equals 11 residues. Trimming removed 4 bases at V and 8 bases at J, with 11 bases between. CDR3 sequence: CSVGRGAGYTF. The CDR3 DNA reads TGCAGCGTTGGAAGGGGGGCCGGCTACACCTTC. Looking up the rest from reference TRBV29-1 and TRBJ1-2 gives the full variable domain: SAVISQKPSRDICQRGTSLTIQCQVDSQVTMMFWYRQQPGQSLTLIATANQGSEATYESGFVIDKFPISRPNLTFSTLTVSNMSPEDSSIYLCSVGRGAGYTFGSGTRLTVV.

This chain joins TRBV9 and TRBJ1-2; D is perhaps TRBD1 (6 bases). The V end lost 2 bases, the J end lost 4 bases, and 9 bases lay between the germline ends. This CDR3 spans 13 amino acids. Germline V gene lookup returns CDR1 SGDLS and CDR2 YYNGEE. The CDR3 region has the DNA TGTGCCAGCAGCGTTGACAGGCCCTATGGCTACACCTTC. It encodes CASSVDRPYGYTF.

This clonotype was observed at least ten times. This chain links TRBV5-8 with TRBJ2-1, with a weak D call TRBD1 (6 bases). CDR1 and CDR2 from the germline V gene are SGHTS and YDEGEE. Deletions cut 3 bases from V and 4 bases from J, with 17 bases between. The CDR3 runs to 16 residues. For the CDR3, the DNA is TGTGCCAGCAGCTCAAACGCCGGGACATATTACAATGAGCAGTTCTTC. Amino acid sequence: CASSSNAGTYYNEQFF.

This clonotype has ten or more counts. This chain joins TRBV7-6 and TRBJ2-1, with TRBD1 matching 9 bases. The V gene end was trimmed by 10 bases and the J gene end by 3 bases; junction bases not matched to a gene: 4. Germline CDR1 and CDR2: SGHVS and FNYEAQ. The CDR3 is 13 residues long. The CDR3 loop is CATQDRGYNEQFF. DNA for the CDR3: TGTGCCACGCAGGACAGGGGCTACAATGAGCAGTTCTTC.

J is TRBJ2-6 and V is TRBV20-1; no definite D call. CDR3 length: 16 amino acids. V was trimmed by 0 bases and J by 2 bases, leaving 11 bases between them. Germline V gene data show CDR1 as DFQATT and CDR2 as SNEGSKA (reference sequence). The DNA of the CDR3 is TGCAGTGCTAGAGATACAAAAGGGCCTGGGGCCAACGTCCTGACTTTC. This gives the protein CSARDTKGPGANVLTF.

This chain uses TRBV6-2 or TRBV6-3 with TRBJ1-5; D uncertain. The germline CDR1 and CDR2 sequences are MNHEY and SVGEGT. V was shortened by 7 bases and J by 4 bases, with 11 bases between the two germline ends. The CDR3 extends over 13 amino acids. The CDR3 sequence is CASTLLRNQPQHF. CDR3 DNA: TGTGCCAGCACCCTCCTGAGAAATCAGCCCCAGCATTTT.

The chain combines TRBV23-1 with TRBJ1-3, with 7 bases that match TRBD1. TRBV23-1 is classed as an ORF, of uncertain function. Unmatched junction bases numbered 14, after V lost 3 bases and J lost 0 bases. The CDR3 contains 19 residues. CDR3 nucleotide sequence: TGCGCCAGCAGTCACCCGGGACAGCCAAGTTCAGCCTCTGGAAACACCATATATTTT. Encoded protein: CASSHPGQPSSASGNTIYF.

The rearrangement uses TRBV3-1 and TRBJ2-7, with no clear D. The CDR3 extends over 17 amino acids. With 3 bases removed from V and 3 bases from J, the gap between germline ends came to 21 bases. The germline V gene has CDR1 LGHDT and CDR2 YNNKEL (reference sequence). This CDR3 reads CASSQNLRTAYHYEQYF. CDR3 sequence (DNA): TGTGCCAGCAGCCAGAATTTGCGGACCGCATATCACTACGAGCAGTACTTC.

The chain uses TRBV6-1 and TRBJ1-1, with D perhaps matching TRBD1 (5 bases). The CDR3 loop spans 16 amino acids. Germline loops: CDR1 MNHNS, CDR2 SASEGT. V lost 2 bases to trimming and J lost 1 base, with 14 bases between them. This CDR3 is CASSEPWDLANTEAFF. For the CDR3, the DNA is TGTGCCAGCAGTGAACCCTGGGACTTGGCGAACACTGAAGCTTTCTTT.

The chain has TRBV2 and TRBJ2-3, with D perhaps matching TRBD2 (7 bases). The CDR3 is 14 residues long. Germline-derived CDR1 and CDR2 are SNHLY and FYNNEI. V was pared by 9 bases and J by 2 bases, with 15 bases between. CDR3 nucleotides: TGTGCCAGGGGAGGGGGGGGAGACACAGATACGCAGTATTTT. Its translation is CARGGGGDTDTQYF.

This clonotype showed up many times. CDR3 sequence reads: CASSLNSPGTEAFF. CDR3 nucleotides: TGTGCCAGCAGCTTAAACAGCCCGGGAACTGAAGCTTTCTTT. The chain employs TRBV7-2 and TRBJ1-1; D unclear. This CDR3 spans 14 amino acids. V was cut by 2 bases and J by 5 bases, with 12 bases left in between. Germline values: CDR1 SGHTA, CDR2 FQGNSA.

This chain joins TRBV7-9 and TRBJ2-3, with D unclear. V shed 8 bases and J shed 4 bases, with 7 bases lying between them. Germline V gene data show CDR1 as SEHNR and CDR2 as FQNEAQ (reference sequence). The CDR3 is 11 residues long. The DNA of the CDR3 is TGTGCCAGCTTCCACGCAGATACGCAGTATTTT. Translating it yields CASFHADTQYF.

About this clonotype itself: The junction does not match germline at one end; this may be a read error. The chain couples TRBV7-7 to TRBJ2-5, with 7 bases that match TRBD1. This CDR3 has 16 amino acids. Germline lookup yields CDR1 SSHAT and CDR2 FNYEAQ (reference sequence). CDR3 in amino acids: CASSPLLRQGEETQYF. As DNA, the CDR3 is TGTGCTAGCAGCCCCTTACTCCGGCAGGGGGAGGAGACCCAGTACTTC.

This clonotype has just a few counts. The V call is TRBV6-5, the J call TRBJ1-5, with D unclear. V lost 0 bases and J lost 2, with 11 bases in between. The germline V gene encodes CDR1 MNHEY and CDR2 SVGAGI. The CDR3 totals 16 residues. Here the CDR3 DNA reads TGTGCCAGCAGTTACTCTTCTCCGGTGGGCAATCAGCCCCAGCATTTT. Translation: CASSYSSPVGNQPQHF.

This clonotype was seen repeatedly, ten times or more. V gene TRBV7-6 combines with J gene TRBJ2-1; the match to TRBD2 covers 8 bases. J lost 2 bases, V lost 4 bases, and 4 bases had no gene match. From germline, CDR1 is SGHVS and CDR2 FNYEAQ. CDR3 length: 15 amino acids. The CDR3 spells CASSSRAGAYNEQFF. The CDR3 DNA follows: TGTGCCAGCAGCTCCCGAGCGGGGGCCTACAATGAGCAGTTCTTC.

The table lists this clonotype with a few counts. The V call is TRBV12-3 or TRBV12-4, the J call TRBJ2-3; no firm D call. V was pared by 4 bases and J by 4 bases, with 9 bases between. The length of the CDR3 is 13 residues. CDR3 residues: CASSSTIADTQYF. The CDR3 bases are TGTGCCAGCAGTTCCACTATCGCAGATACGCAGTATTTT.

This clonotype has ten or more counts. The rearrangement joins TRBV7-2 to TRBJ2-7; no clear D gene. Trimming shortened V by 4 bases and J by 4 bases, and 17 bases separated the two germline ends. Germline loops: CDR1 SGHTA, CDR2 FQGNSA. The CDR3 runs 15 residues. The CDR3, as DNA: TGTGCCAGCAGCTCAGAACCCAAGGATTCTTACGAGCAGTACGTC. Its protein product is CASSSEPKDSYEQYV.